This TCR beta chain emerged from a study of response to subunit inactivated influenza vaccine. Whole-study findings and limits: The study's authors posited that every seasonal influenza vaccination enlists few new T cells.

This clonotype was found many times. As yet, its antigen is unknown. The ends lost 3 bases at V and 5 bases at J; junction bases unmatched: 9. This CDR3 is 15 amino acids long. Germline loops: CDR1 SGHNT, CDR2 YYREEE (reference sequence). Each CDR3 protein is one row after TCRdb ran MiXCR on the RT-PCR reads. The repertoire holds 450,000 to 600,000 distinct CDR3 sequences, with roughly 7.9% as singletons. The source material was PBMCs from blood, sampled 23 months after vaccination. The receptor was isolated from a man between 50 and 69 years old who received an inactivated influenza vaccine. The rearrangement joins TRBV5-4 to TRBJ2-3, with 7 positions matching TRBD1. The CDR3 region is CASSWKGTVGDTQYF. The CDR3 DNA reads TGTGCCAGCAGCTGGAAAGGGACAGTTGGAGATACGCAGTATTTT.